The T cell receptor (beta chain) described here comes from a study of cytotoxic CD8 clonotypes in ibrutinib-treated CLL (dated by TCRdb to the early 2020s). Study-wide context: The cohort was composed of under 12 relapsed/refractory and roughly 16 treatment-naive patients; IGHV unmutated status was identified in 17 patients. Of the 86 participants in the trial, 25 to 30 had longitudinal samples available. Samples at response were collected after a median of about 12 months of treatment, with a range of roughly 6 to 40 months. Responses were partial in roughly 25 patients and complete in 2; after median about 63 months follow-up, some 14 stayed in remission and roughly twelve progressed. Cryopreserved peripheral blood mononuclear cells were obtained before treatment, at response, and at either sustained remission or disease progression. Every sample from remission and from progressive disease was obtained while the patients were still on ibrutinib. An average of about 250,000 productive templates and 94,082 productive rearrangements was obtained per sample.

According to the germline V gene, CDR1 reads SGHTA and CDR2 reads FQGNSA. The junction carries 16 bases between V and J, which are trimmed by 5 bases and 3 bases respectively. The CDR3, from cysteine to phenylalanine, totals 15 residues. Here the CDR3 DNA is all that survives: 45 bases in frame from base 1. On a MiSeq, deep resolution sequencing aimed for a depth between 1 in 1 million and 1 in 200,000 T cells, with each clonotype covered around 10x on average. The immunoSEQ hsTCRB Kit was used to generate TCR beta libraries. The authors processed their data as follows. Data were analyzed with ImmunoSEQ Data Assistant and ImmunoSEQ Analyzer, with V, D and J genes assigned per IMGT definitions. Clonality, which ranges from 0 to 1, was calculated as one minus the normalized Shannon entropy of productive rearrangement frequencies. Public clonotype analysis was restricted to overrepresented clonotypes comprising at least 0.05% of each patient's repertoire. Fewer than 15 repertoires from age-matched healthy donors, obtained from immuneACCESS, served as clonality controls. In its TCRdb copy, this immuneACCESS table keeps in-frame sequences only and misses some clones. Where compared with another copy, unresolved V genes explain less than half of these, and the others have no known cause. D and trimming were read from the DNA, whereas the V and J calls and clone size are those reported in that table. This sample holds about 29,000 clones; around 76% were observed only once. The ten top clones hold 51% of the sample.

There are a few counts of this clone. Its antigen target is currently unknown. No clone much larger than this one lies a single base away; base qualities are absent. For TCR beta library preparation, roughly 2 micrograms of genomic DNA were extracted from the cryopreserved PBMCs. Longitudinal blood samples from CLL patients on ibrutinib monotherapy were analyzed using high-throughput TCR beta sequencing. Patients were enrolled in a phase 2 open-label single-center ibrutinib monotherapy trial. Results and caveats for the whole study, not just this receptor: Baseline clonality exceeded that of age-matched healthy donors and correlated strongly with circulating CD8+ T-cell counts. At ibrutinib response clonality went up, during sustained remission it held steady, and at progression it dropped back toward baseline. Sampling times were not matched between patients in sustained remission and patients whose disease was progressing, and lymph node repertoires were not examined. Public clonotypes were found to be uncommon and were observed to contract or remain stable during treatment; the increase in clonality was shown to reflect expansion of private clonotypes at ibrutinib response.

The sequences come from PBMCs, collected after 36 months of ibrutinib treatment. The sequence links TRBV7-2 to TRBJ1-1; TRBD1 could be the D gene, as 5 bases match. This clonotype was obtained from a human donor with chronic lymphocytic leukemia. The CDR3 protein is CASSPAGGYHTEAFF. The sequenced DNA is TGTGCCAGCAGCCCGGCGGGGGGTTATCACACTGAAGCTTTCTTT.